The next 29 T cell receptor beta chains were all read from a single sample in a study of blood T cell repertoires in COVID-19. Here immunoSEQ multiplex PCR was the method, and the copy in TCRdb shows in-frame clones only, minus some. The sample carries roughly 100,000 clones, around 89% recorded once. The sequencing input was peripheral blood. These receptors all stem from an older woman with acute or convalescent COVID-19.

The CDR3 bases are TGTGCCTGGAGTCGAAAGGGACTAGCGGGAGGTACGCAGTATTTT. Translation: CAWSRKGLAGGTQYF. The V and J genes are TRBV30 and TRBJ2-3; TRBD2 matches at 15 bases. V shed 2 bases and J 8 bases; nucleotides not matched to a gene: 5. Germline-derived CDR1 and CDR2 are GTSNPN and SVGIG (reference sequence). CDR3 length: 15 residues.

The chain is built from TRBV19 and TRBJ1-4, with D tentatively TRBD1 (6 bases). The CDR3 runs to 15 residues. Germline CDR1 reads LNHDA; CDR2 reads SQIVND (reference sequence). V was trimmed by 5 bases and J by 3 bases, leaving 13 bases between them. As DNA, the CDR3 is TGTGCCAGTAGTCAACAACAGGGACCTAATGAAAAACTGTTTTTT. Amino acids: CASSQQQGPNEKLFF.

The chain couples TRBV9 to TRBJ1-5; TRBD1 is a possible D gene (6 bases). CDR3 size: 14 residues. In germline, CDR1 is SGDLS, CDR2 YYNGEE. Trimming removed 7 bases at V and 5 bases at J, with 16 bases between. CDR3 DNA sequence: TGTGCCAGCTCGCGTGGGGGCGAAGATCAGCCCCAGCATTTT. Translated, it gives CASSRGGEDQPQHF.

The chain couples TRBV5-1 to TRBJ2-1; D possibly corresponds to TRBD2 (6 bases). V was clipped by 0 bases and J by 1 base, with 8 bases between them. CDR1 and CDR2 from the germline V gene are SGHRS and YFSETQ. CDR3 length: 15 amino acids. The CDR3 here is CASSLEGTSYNEQFF. In nucleotides, the CDR3 is TGCGCCAGCAGCTTGGAGGGGACTTCCTACAATGAGCAGTTCTTC.

A single count supports this clone. CDR3 bases: TGTGCCAGCAGGCCGACAGCTAACTATGGCTACACCTTC. As protein: CASRPTANYGYTF. This chain joins TRBV6-5 and TRBJ1-2, with D possibly matching TRBD1 (5 bases). Per germline, CDR1 MNHEY and CDR2 SVGAGI. This CDR3 is 13 amino acids long. V lost 6 bases to trimming and J lost 0 bases, with 8 bases between them.

This clone was recorded once. The genes are TRBV28 and TRBJ1-1; TRBD1 aligns across 9 bases. V trimming: 7 bases; J trimming: 6 bases; junction bases outside the gene matches: 12. Germline V CDR1 and CDR2: MDHEN, SYDVKM. The CDR3 covers 15 residues. The CDR3 bases are TGTGCCAGCATCACCCCCCCCGGGACAGGGTCTGAAGCTTTCTTT. Residues: CASITPPGTGSEAFF.

This rearrangement joins TRBV19 to TRBJ1-1; possible D gene TRBD1, 6 bases. Germline V lookup: CDR1 LNHDA, CDR2 SQIVND (reference sequence). The ends were cut back, 7 bases at V and 2 bases at J, with 20 bases in the middle. The CDR3 covers 16 residues. The CDR3 DNA reads as TGTGCCAGTATTTTATATGAGGGGGAGCTCAACACTGAAGCTTTCTTT. Amino acid sequence: CASILYEGELNTEAFF.

This clone was seen just once. V gene TRBV7-8 combines with J gene TRBJ2-3; 10 bases align to TRBD2. Germline V lookup: CDR1 SGHVS, CDR2 FQNEAQ. J gave up 5 bases and V 1 base, and 3 bases lay outside the gene matches. The CDR3 extends over 15 amino acids. CDR3 amino acids: CASSLGLAGRDTQYF. The CDR3 DNA is TGTGCCAGCAGCTTAGGACTAGCGGGCAGAGATACGCAGTATTTT.

Note on this clone: The identical CDR3 is also encoded by other nucleotide sequences in the sample. DNA for the CDR3: TGCGCCAGCAGCTTCGACAGGAACACTGAAGCTTTCTTT. It yields the protein CASSFDRNTEAFF. J is TRBJ1-1 and V is TRBV5-1, with a weak D call TRBD1 (5 bases). Trimming cost V 2 bases and J 1 base, with 6 bases left between them. This CDR3 has 13 amino acids. Germline CDR1 is SGHRS and CDR2 is YFSETQ.

This clone was observed a handful of times. The chain joins TRBV5-4 to TRBJ2-7; D is uncertain. Trimming pared 4 bases from V and 4 bases from J, leaving 12 bases between. Germline CDR1 and CDR2: SGHNT and YYREEE (reference sequence). The CDR3 has 13 residues. In DNA, the CDR3 is TGTGCCAGCAGCCCCATTAGCCTATACGAGCAGTACGTC. Residues: CASSPISLYEQYV.

The rearrangement uses TRBV9 and TRBJ1-3, with a weak D call TRBD1 (5 bases). The CDR3 spans 15 residues. Per germline, CDR1 SGDLS and CDR2 YYNGEE. V lost 0 bases, J lost 2 bases, and 9 bases lay in between. This chain's CDR3 is CASSVEVGAGNTIYF. The CDR3 coding sequence is TGTGCCAGCAGCGTAGAGGTAGGGGCTGGAAACACCATATATTTT.

This chain joins TRBV28 and TRBJ2-1; 8 bases agree with TRBD2. The CDR3 extends over 15 amino acids. The V gene end was trimmed by 3 bases and the J gene end by 3 bases; junction bases not matched to a gene: 4. Germline CDR1 is MDHEN and CDR2 is SYDVKM. Here the CDR3 DNA reads TGTGCCAGCAGTTTGGCAGCGGGAGTCTACAATGAGCAGTTCTTC. Protein product: CASSLAAGVYNEQFF.

CDR3: CASSLDSGEYNEQFF. The CDR3 coding sequence is TGCGCCAGCAGCTTGGATAGCGGGGAGTACAATGAGCAGTTCTTC. The J gene is TRBJ2-1, the V gene TRBV5-1; 8 nucleotides agree with TRBD2. Germline V CDR1 and CDR2: SGHRS, YFSETQ. The CDR3 contains 15 residues. The trim removed 0 bases at V and 4 bases at J, leaving 3 bases unmatched.

The CDR3 DNA reads as TGTGCCAGCACCAACACGCACAATTCACCCCTCCACTTT. This sequence encodes CASTNTHNSPLHF. The chain couples TRBV6-5 to TRBJ1-6; D unclear. Germline assignment: CDR1 MNHEY and CDR2 SVGAGI. This CDR3 is built from 13 residues. V shed 7 bases and J shed 7 bases, with 11 bases lying between them.

The chain employs TRBV11-3 and TRBJ2-1, with 10 bases aligning to TRBD2. Germline CDR1 SGHNT, CDR2 YENEEA. The CDR3 length is 15 residues. V lost 3 bases and J lost 10; bases outside the gene matches: 9. Here the CDR3 DNA reads TGTGCCAGCAGCTTTGGGAGTCTAGCGGGAGAGGAGCAGTTCTTC. It yields the protein CASSFGSLAGEEQFF.

V and J are TRBV6-5 and TRBJ1-5; D remains ambiguous. The CDR3 totals 14 residues. Trimming stripped 7 bases from V and 1 base from J, with 11 bases between. CDR1 is MNHEY, CDR2 SVGAGI, per germline. The CDR3, as DNA: TGTGCCAGCATTCAAGGGAGCAGCAATCAGCCCCAGCATTTT. This encodes CASIQGSSNQPQHF.

The chain couples TRBV28 to TRBJ1-5; 8 bases line up with TRBD1. The CDR3 is made up of 14 amino acids. V was pared by 6 bases and J by 4 bases, with 5 bases of the junction left unmatched. Germline loops: CDR1 MDHEN, CDR2 SYDVKM. CDR3 loop: CASRWTGRNQPQHF. CDR3 DNA sequence: TGTGCCAGCAGATGGACAGGGAGAAATCAGCCCCAGCATTTT.

V and J are TRBV10-1 and TRBJ1-1; 10 nucleotides agree with TRBD1. The CDR3 totals 14 residues. CDR1 is WNHNN, CDR2 SYGVQD, per germline (reference sequence). J lost 6 bases, V lost 5 bases, and 6 bases had no gene match. The chain's CDR3 is CASSPTGGKAEAFF. The DNA for the CDR3 is TGCGCCAGCAGTCCGACAGGGGGCAAGGCTGAAGCTTTCTTT.

This sequence joins TRBV5-1 and TRBJ2-3; a possible D gene is TRBD2 (5 bases). The germline CDR1 and CDR2 sequences are SGHRS and YFSETQ. The V end lost 5 bases, the J end lost 6 bases, and 19 bases lay between the germline ends. This CDR3 region has 15 residues. The CDR3 loop is CASSYDVGDLDTQYF. The CDR3 DNA follows: TGCGCCAGCAGTTATGACGTGGGAGATTTGGATACGCAGTATTTT. Complete variable domain (other parts from reference TRBV5-1 and TRBJ2-3): KAGVTQTPRYLIKTRGQQVTLSCSPISGHRSVSWYQQTPGQGLQFLFEYFSETQRNKGNFPGRFSGRQFSNSRSEMNVSTLELGDSALYLCASSYDVGDLDTQYFGPGTRLTVL.

The chain uses TRBV5-6 and TRBJ1-2; 8 nucleotides agree with TRBD1. This CDR3 has 15 amino acids. V trimming: 4 bases; J trimming: 4 bases; junction bases outside the gene matches: 9. Germline V CDR1 and CDR2: SGHDT, YYEEEE. The DNA for the CDR3 is TGTGCCAGCAGCCTACCGGACAGGGCTCGCTATGGCTACACCTTC. It yields the protein CASSLPDRARYGYTF.

The sample holds one count of this clone. V is TRBV29-1 and J is TRBJ1-1, with no clear D. Trimming stripped 6 bases from V and 3 bases from J, with 11 bases between. This CDR3 comprises 12 residues. The germline V gene has CDR1 SQVTM and CDR2 ANQGSEA. Here the CDR3 reads CSVGEGYTEAFF. The CDR3 DNA reads as TGCAGCGTCGGGGAGGGCTACACTGAAGCTTTCTTT.

The chain links TRBV11-3 to TRBJ1-6; D is unresolved. From germline, CDR1 is SGHNT and CDR2 YENEEA. This CDR3 comprises 16 residues. V lost 5 bases to trimming and J lost 8 bases, with 19 bases between them. CDR3 sequence (DNA): TGTGCCAGCAGCCTCTTTGATTCGTACGGGGATTCACCCCTCCACTTT. This translates into CASSLFDSYGDSPLHF.

The chain combines TRBV19 with TRBJ1-1; weak D call: TRBD1 (5 bases). The CDR3 has 15 residues. Germline V gives CDR1 LNHDA, CDR2 SQIVND (reference sequence). V gave up 5 bases and J gave up 0 bases, with 13 bases separating them. The CDR3 region has the DNA TGTGCCAGTAGTGTGGGGCCCGGTATGAACACTGAAGCTTTCTTT. It is translated as CASSVGPGMNTEAFF.

The chain has TRBV6-6 and TRBJ1-6; D is ambiguous. CDR3 size: 15 residues. Germline V gives CDR1 MNHNY, CDR2 SVGAGI (reference sequence). Trimming took 5 bases from V and 9 from J, leaving 17 bases between them. Here the CDR3 DNA reads TGTGCCAGCAGTCCCAAACTACAAACTTCTTCACCCCTCCACTTT. Its protein is CASSPKLQTSSPLHF.

The chain uses TRBV3-1 (or the pseudogene TRBV3-2) and TRBJ1-2; 11 positions agree with TRBD1. V shed 2 bases, J shed 7 bases, and the junction held 9 bases outside the gene matches. The length of the CDR3 is 16 residues. Germline V lookup: CDR1 LGHDT, CDR2 YNNKEL (reference sequence). This CDR3 reads CASSQTPGTGGSGYTF. CDR3 bases: TGTGCCAGCAGCCAAACCCCCGGGACAGGGGGGTCTGGCTACACCTTC.

The rearrangement uses TRBV21-1 and TRBJ2-7; TRBD2 is the table's D call, not checked against the DNA. TRBV21-1 is reported as a pseudogene. This CDR3 spans 13 amino acids. CDR3 amino acids: CASSTRATYEQYV. Written as DNA, the CDR3 is TGTGCCAGCAGCACCCGAGCGACCTACGAGCAGTACGTC.

This clone was seen only a few times. Other nucleotide sequences from this sample produce the same CDR3. The chain couples TRBV15 to TRBJ1-2; no reliable D call. Looked up from germline, CDR1 is LNHNV and CDR2 is YYDKDF (reference sequence). The V gene lost 1 base and the J gene lost 8 bases, with 14 bases spanning the gap. The CDR3 is made up of 14 amino acids. As DNA, the CDR3 is TGTGCCACCAGCAGAGTTCTGGAGTCAAGAGGCTACACCTTC. Protein product: CATSRVLESRGYTF.

This rearrangement joins TRBV3-1 (or the pseudogene TRBV3-2) to TRBJ2-1; TRBD2 aligns across 8 bases. CDR1 is LGHDT, CDR2 YNNKEL, per germline (reference sequence). The CDR3 consists of 15 residues. With V trimmed by 4 bases and J by 2 bases, 4 bases remained unmatched. CDR3 in DNA: TGTGCCAGCAGCCCAACTAGCGGAGCCTACAATGAGCAGTTCTTC. The encoded protein is CASSPTSGAYNEQFF.

The chain carries TRBV5-1 and TRBJ1-6; TRBD1 matches 9 bases. The CDR3 is made up of 16 amino acids. From germline, CDR1 is SGHRS and CDR2 YFSETQ. The trim removed 3 bases at V and 4 bases at J, leaving 5 bases unmatched. The CDR3: CASSWGQGRYNSPLHF. Here the CDR3 DNA reads TGCGCCAGCAGCTGGGGACAGGGCCGATATAATTCACCCCTCCACTTT.